The 18 T cell receptor beta chains below were found in one sample sequenced in a study of early T cells in non-severe SARS-CoV-2 infection. Using its own MiXCR run on the 5' RACE reads, TCRdb lists one record per CDR3 protein. The profile shows 60,000 or so distinct CDR3 sequences, 8.5% to 12% of them singletons. Sequenced sample: whole blood. The receptors here all came from an adult who was a healthcare worker with PCR-confirmed SARS-CoV-2 infection or an uninfected control (not recorded which).

Comment on this clonotype: A much larger clone differs from this one at a single base, so this may be a read error. The chain has TRBV5-1 and TRBJ2-3; no firm D call. The CDR3 has 15 amino acids. CDR1 and CDR2 (germline): SGHRS, YFSETQ. Here the CDR3 DNA reads TGCACCAGCAGTCTAGGGAACACCTACACAGATACGCAGTATTTT. It yields the protein CTSSLGNTYTDTQYF.

This chain connects TRBV10-3 to TRBJ1-6, with D perhaps TRBD1 (6 bases). The CDR3 contains 14 residues. Per the germline V gene, CDR1 is ENHRY and CDR2 is SYGVKD. The V end lost 6 bases, the J end lost 7 bases, and 13 bases lay between the germline ends. CDR3 amino acids: CAIRSQGPNSPLHF. CDR3 coding DNA: TGTGCCATCAGGTCCCAGGGGCCCAATTCACCCCTCCACTTT.

This clonotype was seen a handful of times. V and J are TRBV9 and TRBJ2-2, with unresolved D. The ends were cut back, 1 base at V and 1 base at J, with 5 bases in the middle. Looked up from germline, CDR1 is SGDLS and CDR2 is YYNGEE. This CDR3 region has 14 residues. The CDR3 reads CASSVWMNTGELFF. In DNA form, the CDR3 reads TGTGCCAGCAGCGTATGGATGAACACCGGGGAGCTGTTTTTT.

This clonotype came up many times. V is TRBV7-3 and J is TRBJ2-1; 12 nucleotides match TRBD2. The CDR3 has 18 amino acids. Germline V CDR1 and CDR2: SGHTA, FQGTGA. V shed 2 bases, J shed 4 bases, and the junction held 9 bases outside the gene matches. DNA for the CDR3: TGTGCCAGCAGCTTATACGGGCTAGCGGGAGGGTTATACAATGAGCAGTTCTTC. Protein product: CASSLYGLAGGLYNEQFF. Together with reference TRBV7-3 and TRBJ2-1, the CDR3 gives the full variable domain: GAGVSQTPSNKVTEKGKYVELRCDPISGHTALYWYRQSLGQGPEFLIYFQGTGAADDSGLPNDRFFAVRPEGSVSTLKIQRTERGDSAVYLCASSLYGLAGGLYNEQFFGPGTRLTVL.

This clonotype was counted only a few times. The chain joins TRBV10-3 to TRBJ1-2; D is undetermined. CDR3 length equals 14 residues. V lost 0 bases and J lost 7, with 12 bases in between. CDR1 ENHRY and CDR2 SYGVKD come from the germline V gene. CDR3 bases: TGTGCCATCAGTGAGTCGGCAGGCACCACTGGCTACACCTTC. This encodes CAISESAGTTGYTF.

The chain has TRBV6-1 and TRBJ1-1; 8 bases are shared with TRBD1. This CDR3 is built from 16 residues. CDR1 MNHNS and CDR2 SASEGT come from the germline V gene. The junction had 13 bases not matched to a gene; V was cut back by 8 bases and J by 2 bases. The CDR3 here is CASEFDPGTGNTEAFF. The CDR3 bases are TGTGCCAGCGAATTCGACCCCGGGACAGGAAACACTGAAGCTTTCTTT.

This clonotype was seen only a few times. This sequence joins TRBV30 and TRBJ2-1, with 7 bases aligning to TRBD2. The CDR3 runs 17 residues. In germline, CDR1 is GTSNPN, CDR2 SVGIG (reference sequence). Unmatched junction bases numbered 8, after V lost 0 bases and J lost 0 bases. The chain's CDR3 is CAWSVPSREFSYNEQFF. The CDR3 DNA reads as TGTGCCTGGAGTGTACCTTCGCGGGAGTTCTCCTACAATGAGCAGTTCTTC.

This clonotype was counted ten times or more. The CDR3 loop is CAARWGDQPQHF. In DNA form, the CDR3 reads TGTGCCGCCCGGTGGGGGGATCAGCCCCAGCATTTT. This rearrangement joins TRBV6-1 to TRBJ1-5, with a tentative D call TRBD1 (5 bases). The CDR3 runs 12 residues. CDR1 MNHNS and CDR2 SASEGT come from the germline V gene. V lost 11 bases and J lost 5, with 13 bases in between.

This rearrangement joins TRBV18 to TRBJ1-5; possibly TRBD1 for D (6 bases). With 3 bases removed from V and 2 bases from J, the gap between germline ends came to 11 bases. The CDR3 has 15 amino acids. From germline, CDR1 is KGHSH and CDR2 LQKENI. The CDR3 here is CASSPTGMGNQPQHF. The CDR3 DNA follows: TGTGCCAGCTCACCGACAGGTATGGGCAATCAGCCCCAGCATTTT.

This clonotype was seen at least ten times. The chain links TRBV6-5 to TRBJ1-5, with D possibly being TRBD1 (6 bases). Trimming stripped 0 bases from V and 6 bases from J, with 12 bases between. The CDR3 length is 15 residues. From germline, CDR1 is MNHEY and CDR2 SVGAGI. The DNA for the CDR3 is TGTGCCAGCAGTTACTCCTGGGGGCAAGGTCAGCCCCAGCATTTT. Translation: CASSYSWGQGQPQHF.

This rearrangement joins TRBV6-5 to TRBJ2-1; 11 bases map to TRBD2. Trimming at V came to 2 bases and at J to 4 bases, leaving 4 bases not matched to a gene. Germline loops: CDR1 MNHEY, CDR2 SVGAGI. The CDR3 has 16 amino acids. This CDR3 reads CASSYGGTSGYNEQFF. Here the CDR3 DNA reads TGTGCCAGCAGTTACGGCGGGACTAGCGGATACAATGAGCAGTTCTTC.

This clonotype was seen at least ten times. The chain carries TRBV7-6 and TRBJ2-2, with no clear D. V lost 3 bases and J lost 3, with 5 bases in between. CDR1 is SGHVS and CDR2 is FNYEAQ in the germline V gene. The CDR3 has 13 residues. In nucleotides, the CDR3 is TGTGCCAGCAGCTTGGGATACACCGGGGAGCTGTTTTTT. It is translated as CASSLGYTGELFF.

This clonotype was seen more than once but under ten times. The V and J genes are TRBV19 and TRBJ2-3; 10 bases map to TRBD1. Germline V lookup: CDR1 LNHDA, CDR2 SQIVND (reference sequence). The CDR3 is 14 amino acids. After removal of 4 bases from V and 4 bases from J, the junction contained 2 bases not matched to a gene. CDR3 DNA: TGTGCCAGTAGTACCGGGACAGGGGCAGATACGCAGTATTTT. As protein: CASSTGTGADTQYF.

This clonotype was counted many times. V usage is TRBV3-1 and J usage is TRBJ1-3; D is uncertain. With 4 bases removed from V and 0 bases from J, the gap between germline ends came to 16 bases. CDR1 and CDR2 (germline): LGHDT, YNNKEL (reference sequence). This CDR3 has 17 residues. The CDR3 DNA follows: TGTGCCAGCAGCCTGAGTACCTTCCGCACCTCTGGAAACACCATATATTTT. This translates into CASSLSTFRTSGNTIYF.

In its sample, this clonotype was seen many times. The V and J genes are TRBV11-3 and TRBJ2-4, with D possibly TRBD2 on 5 matching bases. The CDR3 extends over 17 amino acids. V was trimmed by 0 bases and J by 0 bases, leaving 12 bases between them. Germline loops: CDR1 SGHNT, CDR2 YENEEA. The CDR3 bases are TGTGCCAGCAGCTTAGAAGTCGGTGGACTAGCCAAAAACATTCAGTACTTC. Its translation: CASSLEVGGLAKNIQYF.

The chain recombines TRBV12-3 or TRBV12-4 with TRBJ2-1; 9 nucleotides align to TRBD2. The CDR3 sequence is 16 residues long. V trimming: 7 bases; J trimming: 3 bases; junction bases outside the gene matches: 10. DNA for the CDR3: TGTGCCAGCACCCCAATCGGCGGGAGGGTCTACAATGAGCAGTTCTTC. Translated, it gives CASTPIGGRVYNEQFF.

This clonotype showed up many times. This rearrangement joins TRBV6-5 to TRBJ2-4; no reliable D call. With 6 bases removed from V and 3 bases from J, the gap between germline ends came to 9 bases. Germline CDR1 and CDR2: MNHEY and SVGAGI. The length of the CDR3 is 13 residues. The CDR3, as DNA: TGTGCCAGCAGCCGGTCTGACAAAAACATTCAGTACTTC. It is translated as CASSRSDKNIQYF.

In the case of this clonotype: Germline is not matched at one junction end, which may reflect a read error. The rearrangement joins TRBV20-1 to TRBJ2-7, with D possibly being TRBD1 (6 bases). The germline gives CDR1 DFQATT, CDR2 SNEGSKA (reference sequence). This CDR3 comprises 15 residues. The CDR3 protein is CRARDWRQAWNEQYF. CDR3 nucleotide sequence: TGCAGAGCTAGAGATTGGAGACAGGCTTGGAACGAGCAGTACTTC.